These 26 T cell receptor beta chains were all obtained from the same sample, sequenced in a study of T-cell memory formation after mild COVID-19. TCRdb reanalysed the 5' RACE reads using MiXCR and keeps one entry per CDR3 protein. The sample records over 300,000 distinct CDR3 sequences, roughly 19% being singletons. The sequenced sample was PBMCs or a T cell subset sorted from them (not recorded which). The receptor source for this set is a man aged 18 to 35 who had mild COVID-19 (a few samples of this study predate the infection). Cell type and time point are not known.

V and J are TRBV7-2 and TRBJ1-6; D is perhaps TRBD1 (6 bases). Deletions cut 1 base from V and 10 bases from J, with 14 bases between. The germline gives CDR1 SGHTA, CDR2 FQGNSA. CDR3 length equals 15 residues. CDR3 nucleotide sequence: TGTGCCAGCAGCTTAGACTTGACAGGAGCATCACCCCTCCACTTT. It yields the protein CASSLDLTGASPLHF.

This clonotype was detected a few times. This chain links TRBV20-1 with TRBJ1-4; D not certain. CDR3 length equals 15 residues. From germline, CDR1 is DFQATT and CDR2 SNEGSKA (reference sequence). V lost 0 bases, J lost 7 bases, and 15 bases lay in between. The CDR3 DNA reads TGCAGTGCTAGAGATTCAGGAGGGATCGGTGAAAAACTGTTTTTT. Its protein is CSARDSGGIGEKLFF.

This clonotype is a singleton in its sample. The V gene is TRBV7-2, the J gene TRBJ1-1, with D unresolved. The CDR3 has 13 amino acids. In germline, CDR1 is SGHTA, CDR2 FQGNSA. Trimming shortened V by 4 bases and J by 5 bases, and 11 bases separated the two germline ends. The CDR3 reads CASSSLGQTEAFF. DNA of the CDR3: TGTGCCAGCAGCTCCCTTGGGCAGACTGAAGCTTTCTTT.

The rearrangement links TRBV6-6 to TRBJ1-4; 7 positions agree with TRBD1. The CDR3 has 14 residues. Germline values: CDR1 MNHNY, CDR2 SVGAGI (reference sequence). Unmatched junction bases numbered 6, after V lost 4 bases and J lost 7 bases. CDR3 in amino acids: CASSSQGEVEKLFF. Written as DNA, the CDR3 is TGTGCCAGCAGTTCCCAGGGGGAAGTTGAAAAACTGTTTTTT.

The sample holds many counts of this clonotype. The rearrangement joins TRBV27 to TRBJ2-5; perhaps TRBD2 as D (6 bases). Per germline, CDR1 MNHEY and CDR2 SMNVEV (reference sequence). The V gene lost 6 bases and the J gene lost 2 bases, with 16 bases spanning the gap. This CDR3 comprises 15 residues. CDR3 in amino acids: CASSGGKWVQETQYF. CDR3 nucleotide sequence: TGTGCCAGCAGCGGAGGGAAGTGGGTTCAAGAGACCCAGTACTTC.

The chain couples TRBV7-2 to TRBJ2-3, with 9 bases aligning to TRBD1. The CDR3 spans 15 residues. The germline gives CDR1 SGHTA, CDR2 FQGNSA. J was trimmed by 3 bases and V by 5 bases; bases with no gene match: 6. The CDR3 coding sequence is TGTGCCAGCAGCATACAGGGGGCGCGTACAGATACGCAGTATTTT. Its translation is CASSIQGARTDTQYF.

The chain is built from TRBV7-2 and TRBJ2-3; weak D call: TRBD2 (5 bases). Germline CDR1 reads SGHTA; CDR2 reads FQGNSA. V dropped 5 bases and J dropped 3 bases, with 12 bases sitting between them. The CDR3 has 14 residues. The CDR3 spells CASSPDSGTDTQYF. In nucleotides, the CDR3 is TGTGCCAGCAGCCCGGACTCCGGGACAGATACGCAGTATTTT.

This clonotype was found many times. This chain connects TRBV15 to TRBJ2-3; 7 bases match TRBD2. Trimming took 1 base from V and 1 from J; bases not matched to a gene: 5. The germline V gene encodes CDR1 LNHNV and CDR2 YYDKDF (reference sequence). This CDR3 region has 16 residues. The CDR3 sequence is CATSRVGGARTDTQYF. The CDR3 DNA reads as TGTGCCACCAGCAGAGTGGGAGGGGCGCGCACAGATACGCAGTATTTT.

The chain couples TRBV4-1 to TRBJ2-1; 8 bases match TRBD2. Germline V gene lookup returns CDR1 MGHRA and CDR2 YSYEKL. J lost 9 bases, V lost 1 base, and 2 bases had no gene match. The CDR3 sequence is 13 residues long. CDR3 bases: TGCGCCAGCAGCCAAGCGGGGGGGCTTGAGCAGTTCTTC. Residues: CASSQAGGLEQFF.

The chain employs TRBV10-3 and TRBJ2-3; D is perhaps TRBD2 (5 bases). The CDR3 is made up of 17 amino acids. Germline CDR1 and CDR2: ENHRY and SYGVKD. With 0 bases removed from V and 4 bases from J, the gap between germline ends came to 17 bases. Written as DNA, the CDR3 is TGTGCCATCAGTGAGTCCAGCAACAGCGGAGCGGCAGATACGCAGTATTTT. This encodes CAISESSNSGAADTQYF.

This clonotype was counted between two and nine times. This chain uses TRBV12-5 with TRBJ2-7; TRBD2 aligns across 9 bases. V shed 0 bases, J shed 3 bases, and the junction held 6 bases outside the gene matches. This CDR3 region has 16 residues. Germline CDR1 is LGHNT and CDR2 is FRNRAP. CDR3: CASGLVLAGAYYEQYV. CDR3 DNA sequence: TGTGCTAGTGGTTTGGTCTTAGCGGGGGCCTACTACGAGCAGTACGTC.

This clonotype was observed a few times. The chain combines TRBV6-2 or TRBV6-3 with TRBJ2-3, with no clear D. Deletions cut 4 bases from V and 8 bases from J, with 7 bases between. Germline lookup yields CDR1 MNHEY and CDR2 SVGEGT. There are 11 residues in the CDR3. CDR3 in amino acids: CASSSLRTQYF. In DNA, the CDR3 is TGTGCCAGCAGTTCCCTTCGTACGCAGTATTTT.

This clonotype was picked up a small number of times. The genes are TRBV29-1 and TRBJ1-2, with D possibly TRBD1 on 6 matching bases. Trimming shortened V by 6 bases and J by 4 bases, and 12 bases separated the two germline ends. The CDR3 sequence is 12 residues long. The V gene's germline CDR1 is SQVTM and CDR2 ANQGSEA. This chain's CDR3 is CSVGGQLYGYTF. The DNA of the CDR3 is TGCAGCGTGGGGGGACAACTCTATGGCTACACCTTC.

The gene calls are TRBV5-5 and TRBJ1-5; D not resolved. Per the germline V gene, CDR1 is SGHKS and CDR2 is YYEKEE (reference sequence). The CDR3 contains 14 residues. Trimming took off 7 bases at V and 1 base at J, with 12 bases between the two ends. The CDR3 sequence: CASALKWSNQPQHF. As DNA, the CDR3 is TGTGCCAGCGCCCTCAAATGGAGCAATCAGCCCCAGCATTTT.

The chain combines TRBV12-3 or TRBV12-4 with TRBJ2-3; D may match TRBD1 or TRBD2 (5 bases each). The CDR3 runs to 14 residues. Trimming cost V 6 bases and J 0 bases, with 10 bases left between them. CDR3 in DNA: TGTGCCAGCAGACCCGGGGACAGCACAGATACGCAGTATTTT. It specifies CASRPGDSTDTQYF.

V is TRBV27 and J is TRBJ1-1; D remains unclear. This CDR3 comprises 13 residues. From germline, CDR1 is MNHEY and CDR2 SMNVEV (reference sequence). V lost 5 bases and J lost 1, with 8 bases in between. CDR3 DNA sequence: TGTGCCAGCAGTATTTCACCGAACACTGAAGCTTTCTTT. Its translation: CASSISPNTEAFF.

CDR3 sequence (DNA): TGCAGTGCTGGGCAGGGCACCGGGGAGCTGTTTTTT. This encodes CSAGQGTGELFF. The V and J genes are TRBV20-1 and TRBJ2-2; D may be TRBD1 (5 bases). Trimming removed 5 bases at V and 4 bases at J, with 8 bases between. Germline CDR1 DFQATT, CDR2 SNEGSKA (reference sequence). The CDR3 has 12 residues.

The chain couples TRBV5-6 to TRBJ2-5, with D unclear. CDR3 length: 13 residues. V lost 4 bases and J 4 bases, leaving 11 bases between the germline ends. Looked up from germline, CDR1 is SGHDT and CDR2 is YYEEEE. CDR3 DNA: TGTGCCAGCAGCACAGATCGCCTAGAGACCCAGTACTTC. The encoded protein is CASSTDRLETQYF.

In its sample, this clonotype was seen a few times. For the CDR3, the DNA is TGTGCCAGCTCACCGCTCCGGGTCAGGCAACTCTCTGGAAACACCATATATTTT. Translated: CASSPLRVRQLSGNTIYF. The genes are TRBV18 and TRBJ1-3; D is uncertain. Germline-derived CDR1 and CDR2 are KGHSH and LQKENI. The germline V and J ends were trimmed by 3 bases and 0 bases, with 18 bases remaining between them. CDR3 length: 18 residues.

In this sample, this clonotype turned up a few times. The CDR3 region is CASSPDGPTMYEKLFF. CDR3 DNA sequence: TGTGCCAGCAGCCCGGACGGACCCACCATGTATGAAAAACTGTTTTTT. V gene TRBV7-2 combines with J gene TRBJ1-4, with no clear D. Trimming stripped 5 bases from V and 6 bases from J, with 19 bases between. The CDR3 loop spans 16 amino acids. Per germline, CDR1 SGHTA and CDR2 FQGNSA.

V is TRBV12-3 or TRBV12-4 and J is TRBJ2-2; D is undetermined. The CDR3 consists of 13 residues. The V end was cut by 1 base, the J end by 6 bases, with 6 bases between. In DNA, the CDR3 is TGTGCCAGCAGTTTAGTATCCGCCGGGGAGCTGTTTTTT. It encodes CASSLVSAGELFF.

This clonotype has more than one count but fewer than ten. V usage is TRBV6-6 and J usage is TRBJ2-2, with 11 bases lining up with TRBD2. This CDR3 contains 16 residues. CDR1 is MNHNY and CDR2 is SVGAGI in the germline V gene (reference sequence). With V trimmed by 4 bases and J by 4 bases, 5 bases remained unmatched. The CDR3 is CASSSPLAGGTGELFF. DNA for the CDR3: TGTGCCAGCAGTTCCCCCCTAGCGGGGGGCACCGGGGAGCTGTTTTTT.

To note about this clonotype: Mismatch with germline at one junction end may stem from a read error. The genes are TRBV2 and TRBJ2-4; 8 bases fit TRBD2. Germline loops: CDR1 SNHLY, CDR2 FYNNEI. CDR3 length: 11 residues. In DNA, the CDR3 is TGTGCCAGCAGCGCCTATAGCGGGAACTCCTTC. As protein: CASSAYSGNSF.

The rearrangement links TRBV6-5 to TRBJ2-5; possibly TRBD1 or TRBD2 for D (5 bases each). There are 14 residues in the CDR3. The germline gives CDR1 MNHEY, CDR2 SVGAGI. V lost 6 bases, J lost 3 bases, and 14 bases lay in between. In DNA, the CDR3 is TGTGCCAGCAGGACCCCCGGGACGAAAGAGACCCAGTACTTC. It codes for CASRTPGTKETQYF.

This clonotype was seen only a few times. J is TRBJ2-6 and V is TRBV29-1; D may be TRBD2 (6 bases). Germline lookup yields CDR1 SQVTM and CDR2 ANQGSEA. V dropped 6 bases and J dropped 0 bases, with 12 bases sitting between them. CDR3 length equals 15 residues. The CDR3 bases are TGCAGCGTGCCGGGACTGGTCTCTGGGGCCAACGTCCTGACTTTC. This codes for CSVPGLVSGANVLTF.

The rearrangement joins TRBV5-1 to TRBJ1-3; D uncertain. Per the germline V gene, CDR1 is SGHRS and CDR2 is YFSETQ. The CDR3 contains 14 residues. Trimming shortened V by 9 bases and J by 4 bases, and 17 bases separated the two germline ends. The CDR3 nucleotides read TGCGCCATCCCGGTCCGGATTCCCGGAAACACCATATATTTT. Its protein is CAIPVRIPGNTIYF.